Each of the 10 T cell receptor beta chains below was sequenced from the same sample in a study of cytomegalovirus exposure and HLA in healthy donors (dated by TCRdb to 2017 to 2019). The library was produced with the immunoSEQ multiplex PCR assay. TCRdb retrieved this table from immuneACCESS and kept in-frame rearrangements only. Not all clones are present; in checked studies, unresolved V genes account for under half, and no reason is known for the remainder. The table for this sample lists fewer than 200,000 clones; around nine tenths of them were counted only once. Together, the top ten hold roughly 6.6% of the sample. Sequenced sample: PBMCs. These receptors all come from a man aged 25-45 years in good health and CMV-seropositive.

The rearrangement links TRBV15 to TRBJ1-2; TRBD1 aligns across 11 bases. The CDR3 runs to 16 residues. Germline assignment: CDR1 LNHNV and CDR2 YYDKDF (reference sequence). The V gene end was trimmed by 0 bases and the J gene end by 5 bases; junction bases not matched to a gene: 5. This CDR3 is CATSREGQGGEYGYTF. The CDR3 DNA follows: TGTGCCACCAGCAGAGAGGGACAGGGGGGAGAGTATGGCTACACCTTC.

V is TRBV19 and J is TRBJ2-4, with TRBD1 matching 10 bases. The CDR3 is 15 residues long. Trimming removed 6 bases from V and 9 bases from J; junction bases left unmatched: 11. Germline CDR1 is LNHDA and CDR2 is SQIVND (reference sequence). The CDR3 nucleotides are TGTGCCAGTAGCACTACCGGGACAGGGGACGCCATTCAGTACTTC. It codes for CASSTTGTGDAIQYF.

A few counts support this clone. V usage is TRBV11-2 and J usage is TRBJ1-1; D not resolved. Between the trimmed V and J ends, which lost 3 bases and 1 base, there was a span of 6 bases. The length of the CDR3 is 13 residues. From germline, CDR1 is SGHAT and CDR2 FQNNGV. The CDR3 loop reads CASSFSANTEAFF. The CDR3 DNA follows: TGTGCCAGCAGCTTCTCCGCGAACACTGAAGCTTTCTTT. The complete variable domain, with remaining parts taken from reference TRBV11-2 and TRBJ1-1, reads EAGVAQSPRYKIIEKRQSVAFWCNPISGHATLYWYQQILGQGPKLLIQFQNNGVVDDSQLPKDRFSAERLKGVDSTLKIQPAKLEDSAVYLCASSFSANTEAFFGQGTRLTVV.

This clone occurred once. A much larger clone lies a single base off, so this may be a read error. The sample has other DNA sequences that encode this CDR3 too. The V and J genes are TRBV7-3 and TRBJ1-1; no definite D call. Looked up from germline, CDR1 is SGHTA and CDR2 is FQGTGA. Trimming stripped 0 bases from V and 1 base from J, with 3 bases between. This CDR3 is 13 amino acids long. In DNA, the CDR3 is TGTGCCAGCAGCTTAACGCAGAACACTGAAGCTTTCTTT. It is translated as CASSLTQNTEAFF.

V is TRBV6-1 and J is TRBJ2-7, with 7 bases lining up with TRBD2. The CDR3 is 13 residues long. After removal of 4 bases from V and 7 bases from J, the junction contained 7 bases not matched to a gene. CDR1 is MNHNS and CDR2 is SASEGT in the germline V gene. The CDR3 nucleotides read TGTGCCAGCAGTGCTAGCGGTTGGGCTGAGCAGTACTTC. This encodes CASSASGWAEQYF.

The CDR3 DNA reads TGCGCCAGCATGGGGGCTAACATCGATGAGCAGTTCTTC. Translating it yields CASMGANIDEQFF. The chain carries TRBV5-1 and TRBJ2-1, with D perhaps TRBD1 (6 bases). The CDR3 runs 13 residues. The germline V gene encodes CDR1 SGHRS and CDR2 YFSETQ. The V gene lost 6 bases and the J gene lost 8 bases, with 15 bases spanning the gap.

V gene TRBV9 combines with J gene TRBJ2-3, with D possibly being TRBD2 (5 bases). The CDR3 covers 14 residues. V was cut by 4 bases and J by 4 bases, with 13 bases left in between. CDR1 and CDR2 from the germline V gene are SGDLS and YYNGEE. CDR3 residues: CASSTEGSADTQYF. The CDR3 DNA follows: TGTGCCAGCAGCACCGAGGGTTCGGCAGATACGCAGTATTTT.

V is TRBV6-1 and J is TRBJ2-2, with 9 bases lining up with TRBD2. With 8 bases clipped from V and 6 bases from J, the junction kept 4 bases outside the gene matches. Germline V gene data show CDR1 as MNHNS and CDR2 as SASEGT. This CDR3 is 13 amino acids long. CDR3 in amino acids: CASEAGGPGELFF. The CDR3 bases are TGTGCCAGCGAAGCGGGAGGTCCCGGGGAGCTGTTTTTT.

The rearrangement uses TRBV5-1 and TRBJ2-7; the D gene could be TRBD1 or TRBD2 (7 bases each). In germline, CDR1 is SGHRS, CDR2 YFSETQ. The V gene lost 0 bases and the J gene lost 1 base, with 17 bases spanning the gap. CDR3 length equals 17 residues. The CDR3 bases are TGCGCCAGCAGCTTGGGGGCAGGGGGAGGGCAGTCCTACGAGCAGTACTTC. Protein product: CASSLGAGGGQSYEQYF.

The chain joins TRBV2 to TRBJ1-1, with 7 bases that match TRBD1. CDR1 and CDR2 from the germline V gene are SNHLY and FYNNEI. This CDR3 has 16 amino acids. V was pared by 4 bases and J by 0 bases, with 8 bases of the junction left unmatched. The CDR3: CASSGSGQPLNTEAFF. As DNA, the CDR3 is TGTGCCAGCAGTGGATCGGGACAGCCCTTGAACACTGAAGCTTTCTTT.